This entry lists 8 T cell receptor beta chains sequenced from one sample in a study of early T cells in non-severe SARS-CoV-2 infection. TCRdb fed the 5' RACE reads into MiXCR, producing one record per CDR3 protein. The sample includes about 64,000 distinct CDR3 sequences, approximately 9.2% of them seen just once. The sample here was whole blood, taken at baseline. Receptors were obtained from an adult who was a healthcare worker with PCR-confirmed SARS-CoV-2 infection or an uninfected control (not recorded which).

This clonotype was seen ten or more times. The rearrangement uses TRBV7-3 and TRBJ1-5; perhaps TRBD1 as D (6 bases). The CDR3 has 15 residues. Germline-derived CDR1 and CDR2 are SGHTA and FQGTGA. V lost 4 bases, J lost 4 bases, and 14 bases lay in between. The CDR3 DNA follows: TGTGCCAGCAGCTCAGCCGGGACACAAAATCAGCCCCAGCATTTT. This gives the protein CASSSAGTQNQPQHF.

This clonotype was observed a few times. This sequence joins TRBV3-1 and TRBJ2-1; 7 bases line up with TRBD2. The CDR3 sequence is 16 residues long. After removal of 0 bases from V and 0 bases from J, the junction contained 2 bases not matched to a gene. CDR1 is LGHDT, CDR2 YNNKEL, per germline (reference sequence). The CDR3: CASSQDGGSSYNEQFF. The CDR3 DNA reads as TGTGCCAGCAGCCAAGACGGCGGGAGCTCCTACAATGAGCAGTTCTTC.

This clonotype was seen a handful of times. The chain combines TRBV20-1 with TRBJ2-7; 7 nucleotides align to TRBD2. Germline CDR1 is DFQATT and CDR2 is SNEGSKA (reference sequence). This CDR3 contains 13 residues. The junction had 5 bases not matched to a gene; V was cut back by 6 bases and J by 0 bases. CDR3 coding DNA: TGCAGTGCAACACTAGCGTACTCCTACGAGCAGTACTTC. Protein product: CSATLAYSYEQYF.

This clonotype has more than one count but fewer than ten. The CDR3 reads CATSRAGVEQFF. CDR3 sequence (DNA): TGTGCCACCAGCAGAGCGGGGGTTGAGCAGTTCTTC. This chain links TRBV15 with TRBJ2-1; a weak D match, TRBD2 (6 bases). The CDR3 contains 12 residues. Germline CDR1 reads LNHNV; CDR2 reads YYDKDF (reference sequence). Trimming removed 1 base at V and 9 bases at J, with 7 bases between.

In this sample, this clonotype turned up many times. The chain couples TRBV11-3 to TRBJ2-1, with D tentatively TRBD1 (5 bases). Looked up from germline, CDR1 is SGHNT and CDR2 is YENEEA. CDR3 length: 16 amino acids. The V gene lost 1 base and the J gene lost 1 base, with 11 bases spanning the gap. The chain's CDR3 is CASSLGAGHSYNEQFF. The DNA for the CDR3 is TGTGCCAGCAGCTTAGGAGCAGGGCATTCCTACAATGAGCAGTTCTTC.

The CDR3, as DNA: TGTGCCAGCAGTTCAAGGGGGGAAGAGACCCAGTACTTC. Translating gives CASSSRGEETQYF. The chain uses TRBV6-2 or TRBV6-3 and TRBJ2-5, with D perhaps matching TRBD1 or TRBD2 (6 bases each). Germline CDR1 and CDR2: MNHEY and SVGEGT. The CDR3 contains 13 residues. V shed 4 bases and J shed 3 bases, with 9 bases lying between them.

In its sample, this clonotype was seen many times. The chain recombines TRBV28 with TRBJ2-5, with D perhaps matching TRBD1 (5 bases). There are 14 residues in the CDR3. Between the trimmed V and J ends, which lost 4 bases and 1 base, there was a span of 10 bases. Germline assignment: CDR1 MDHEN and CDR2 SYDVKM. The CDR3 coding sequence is TGTGCCAGCAGTTCCTCGACAGCCCAAGAGACCCAGTACTTC. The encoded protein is CASSSSTAQETQYF.

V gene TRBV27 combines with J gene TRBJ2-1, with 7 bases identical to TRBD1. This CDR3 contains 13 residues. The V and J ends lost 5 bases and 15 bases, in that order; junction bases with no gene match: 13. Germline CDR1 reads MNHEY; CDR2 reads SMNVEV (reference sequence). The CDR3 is CASSPRPGQALFF. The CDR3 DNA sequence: TGTGCCAGCAGTCCCAGACCCGGACAGGCTCTGTTCTTC.